This T cell receptor (beta chain) was sequenced for a study of blood T cell repertoires in COVID-19. Background on the study: The United States, Italy and Spain were the sources of the acute and convalescent COVID-19 samples. T cells, B-cell-depleted T cells, or PBMCs supplied cDNA or gDNA.

As processed by the authors: Nucleated cell number was recorded as an estimate derived from reference gene primer amplification. The protocol was immunoSEQ multiplex PCR, while the TCRdb copy is restricted to in-frame clones and leaves out a portion. V, J and clone size reflect that table, while D and trimming were determined from the DNA. The repertoire holds roughly 64,000 clones, with around 84% as singletons. The source of this sequence is a man in his forties or fifties with active COVID-19. The sample taken for sequencing was peripheral blood.

Written as DNA, the CDR3 is TGTGCCAGCAGTTATCTAGCGGGGGGTGAGCAGTTCTTC. Amino acid sequence: CASSYLAGGEQFF. The J gene is TRBJ2-1, the V gene TRBV12-3 or TRBV12-4, with 11 bases lining up with TRBD2. The CDR3 totals 13 residues. J lost 9 bases, V lost 4 bases, and 2 bases had no gene match.